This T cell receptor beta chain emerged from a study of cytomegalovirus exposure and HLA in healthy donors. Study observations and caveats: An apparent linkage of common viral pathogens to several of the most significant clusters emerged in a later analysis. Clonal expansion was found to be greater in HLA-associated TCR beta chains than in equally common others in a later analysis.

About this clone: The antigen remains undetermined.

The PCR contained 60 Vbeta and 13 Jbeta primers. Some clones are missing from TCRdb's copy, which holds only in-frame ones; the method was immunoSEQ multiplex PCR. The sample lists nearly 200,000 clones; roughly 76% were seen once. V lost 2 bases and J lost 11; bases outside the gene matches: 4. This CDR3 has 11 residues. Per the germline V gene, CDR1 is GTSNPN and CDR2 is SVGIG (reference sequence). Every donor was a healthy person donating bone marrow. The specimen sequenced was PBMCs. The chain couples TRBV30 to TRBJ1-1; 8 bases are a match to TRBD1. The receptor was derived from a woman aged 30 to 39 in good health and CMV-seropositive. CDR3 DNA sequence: TGTGCCTGGAGTACAGGGGGGAGGGCTTTCTTT. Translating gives CAWSTGGRAFF.